The entry that follows covers one T cell receptor beta chain sequence. Its antigen is undetermined. The CDR3 extends over 16 amino acids. J was trimmed by 2 bases and V by 6 bases; bases with no gene match: 9. This entry comes from a study of human T cells and chemical hapten exposure. Study-wide context: DPC 0.01% went on the upper back by patch test, with reading at 6 days.

Time point meaning: patch test 3, about 24 weeks after DPC sensitization. Treatment noted: therapeutic diphenylcyclopropenone sensitization with weekly scalp DPC. Study-level results: While controls formed fewer of them, expanded TCRs formed significantly more large CDR3 similarity clusters.

Each CDR3 protein gets one entry after TCRdb re-called the RACE reads with MiXCR. The table has about 160,000 distinct CDR3 sequences, roughly 25% seen once; the top ten hold 2.1%. The clonotype was recovered from a young woman with alopecia areata. Some clones in this sample may be carry-over from other donors' samples. This chain links TRBV12-3 or TRBV12-4 with TRBJ2-4; 8 bases align to TRBD2. This specimen was whole blood, taken in connection with sensitization to the hapten diphenylcyclopropenone (DPC). CDR3 bases: TGTGCCAGCAGCTATAGCGGGATCCGCACCAAAAACATTCAGTACTTC. This translates into CASSYSGIRTKNIQYF.